The entry below gives a single TCR beta chain sequence along with its context. V was cut by 7 bases and J by 3 bases, with 22 bases left in between. Per germline, CDR1 MNHNY and CDR2 SVGAGI (reference sequence). The length of the CDR3 is 17 residues. Via MiXCR, TCRdb re-called the RT-PCR reads, giving one row per CDR3 protein. The repertoire holds about 700,000 distinct CDR3 sequences, with 13% to 15% as singletons. The chain employs TRBV6-6 and TRBJ1-5; D is possibly TRBD1 (5 bases). The receptor comes from a female donor in good health, serving as a healthy control. The sample comprised memory CD4+ T cells from blood. Here the CDR3 DNA reads TGTGCCAGCAATGCGGCACCGGGACGACGTCTCAATCAGCCCCAGCATTTT. This gives the protein CASNAAPGRRLNQPQHF.